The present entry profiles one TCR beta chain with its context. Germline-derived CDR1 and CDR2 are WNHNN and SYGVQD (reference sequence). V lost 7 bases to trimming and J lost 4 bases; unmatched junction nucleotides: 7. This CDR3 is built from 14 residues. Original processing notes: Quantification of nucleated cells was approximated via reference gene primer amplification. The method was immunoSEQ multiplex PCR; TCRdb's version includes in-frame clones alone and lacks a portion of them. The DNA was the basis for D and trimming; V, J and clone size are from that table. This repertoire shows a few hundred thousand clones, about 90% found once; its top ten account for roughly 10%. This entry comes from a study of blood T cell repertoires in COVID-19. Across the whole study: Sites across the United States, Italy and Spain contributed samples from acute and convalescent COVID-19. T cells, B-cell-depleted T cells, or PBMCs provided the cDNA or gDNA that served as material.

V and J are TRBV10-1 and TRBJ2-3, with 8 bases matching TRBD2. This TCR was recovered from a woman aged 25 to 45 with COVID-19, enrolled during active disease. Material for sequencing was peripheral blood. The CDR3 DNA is TGCGCCAGCATGGCTAGCGGGTTCCCAGATACGCAGTATTTT. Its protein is CASMASGFPDTQYF.